This passage covers 9 T cell receptor beta chains from one sample sequenced in a study of blood T cell repertoires in COVID-19 (dated by TCRdb to 2018 to 2020). Library preparation was by the immunoSEQ multiplex PCR assay. Sourced from immuneACCESS, this table was stored by TCRdb with only in-frame sequences that have V and J called. A share of the clones is absent; for the studies checked, an unresolved V gene accounts for under half, and the remainder has no known explanation. The table for this sample lists around 380,000 clones; about 90% of them were counted only once. About 1.5% of the sample is taken by the ten largest. Source material: PBMCs or T cells enriched from blood (not recorded which). The source is a man aged 25-40 years who had recovered from COVID-19.

The sample holds many counts of this clone. CDR3 sequence: CASSWTGGSYEQYF. The DNA for the CDR3 is TGTGCCAGCAGCTGGACAGGGGGATCCTACGAGCAGTACTTC. V is TRBV11-2 and J is TRBJ2-7; 10 positions agree with TRBD1. The length of the CDR3 is 14 residues. Germline CDR1 reads SGHAT; CDR2 reads FQNNGV. J gave up 1 base and V 4 bases, and 1 base lay outside the gene matches.

The chain couples TRBV19 to TRBJ2-7; D possibly corresponds to TRBD1 (5 bases). CDR1 LNHDA and CDR2 SQIVND come from the germline V gene (reference sequence). The CDR3 is made up of 16 amino acids. V shed 6 bases and J shed 2 bases, with 20 bases lying between them. CDR3 nucleotides: TGTGCCAGTAGCACGATGGGGCAGGGCGGACCCTACGAGCAGTACTTC. Translated: CASSTMGQGGPYEQYF.

This clone was found a few times. The CDR3 DNA sequence: TGCGCCAGCAGCTTTTCGGGAGGAAACACCATATATTTT. Residues: CASSFSGGNTIYF. The V call is TRBV5-1, the J call TRBJ1-3; D unresolved. V was cut by 2 bases and J by 4 bases, with 7 bases left in between. This CDR3 comprises 13 residues. Per the germline V gene, CDR1 is SGHRS and CDR2 is YFSETQ.

The chain recombines TRBV7-2 with TRBJ1-1; D remains ambiguous. The germline gives CDR1 SGHTA, CDR2 FQGNSA. The CDR3 totals 13 residues. Trimming removed 4 bases at V and 4 bases at J, with 10 bases between. The DNA of the CDR3 is TGTGCCAGCAGCTCCGTAGGGAGCACTGAAGCTTTCTTT. Residues: CASSSVGSTEAFF.

The chain combines TRBV2 with TRBJ1-4, with D maybe TRBD1 (6 bases). There are 14 residues in the CDR3. Trimming removed 6 bases from V and 7 bases from J, with 15 bases in between. Per germline, CDR1 SNHLY and CDR2 FYNNEI. The CDR3 is CASRLTGIGEKLFF. The DNA of the CDR3 is TGTGCCAGCAGACTAACAGGGATCGGTGAAAAACTGTTTTTT.

This chain connects TRBV3-1 (or the pseudogene TRBV3-2) to TRBJ1-1, with D perhaps matching TRBD1 (5 bases). The CDR3 is made up of 16 amino acids. Germline V CDR1 and CDR2: LGHDT, YNNKEL (reference sequence). Trimming stripped 2 bases from V and 0 bases from J, with 13 bases between. The chain's CDR3 is CASSQFGGGMNTEAFF. The CDR3 DNA reads TGTGCCAGCAGCCAATTCGGGGGTGGCATGAACACTGAAGCTTTCTTT.

The chain has TRBV7-9 and TRBJ2-3; D possibly corresponds to TRBD2 (5 bases). Trimming shortened V by 1 base and J by 0 bases, and 11 bases separated the two germline ends. CDR1 is SEHNR and CDR2 is FQNEAQ in the germline V gene (reference sequence). CDR3 length equals 16 residues. The CDR3 protein is CASSLGLRTSTDTQYF. In DNA form, the CDR3 reads TGTGCCAGCAGCTTAGGTTTGCGGACTAGCACAGATACGCAGTATTTT.

This chain joins TRBV6-5 and TRBJ1-4; maybe TRBD1 (5 bases). V shed 2 bases and J shed 8 bases, with 15 bases lying between them. Germline V gives CDR1 MNHEY, CDR2 SVGAGI. This CDR3 has 15 amino acids. CDR3 nucleotide sequence: TGTGCCAGCAGTTACAGCGGAGGGGCACGGGAAAAACTGTTTTTT. The encoded protein is CASSYSGGAREKLFF.

V and J are TRBV2 and TRBJ1-5, with 8 positions matching TRBD1. The CDR3 contains 14 residues. V lost 7 bases to trimming and J lost 8 bases; unmatched junction nucleotides: 10. Germline CDR1 SNHLY, CDR2 FYNNEI. CDR3: CASNEQGGSEPQHF. The CDR3 DNA follows: TGTGCCAGCAACGAACAGGGGGGTTCTGAGCCCCAGCATTTT.